Sequencing of this TCR beta chain was carried out in a study of yellow fever vaccine responses in identical twins. V was clipped by 6 bases and J by 8 bases; unmatched bases: 7. The CDR3 is made up of 15 amino acids. Germline V gene sequence: CDR1 PRHDT, CDR2 FYEKMQ (reference sequence). The table lists this clonotype with a few counts. Its matching antigen is unknown. General study findings and limits: On the reported evidence, twins' vaccine T cell responses seemed partly convergent and partly personalized.

TCRdb re-called the RT-PCR reads through MiXCR, storing one row per CDR3 protein. The table includes 2,000 to 2,500 distinct CDR3 sequences, 25% to 40% detected once. The chain joins TRBV13 to TRBJ2-1; TRBD2 matches at 13 bases. The source is a young woman who received the yellow fever vaccine. This specimen was T cells from blood (PBMCs), unsorted or a sorted subset (not recorded which), taken before or after yellow fever vaccination (not recorded which). CDR3 region: CASRATSGGAHEQFF. CDR3 bases: TGTGCCAGCAGGGCTACTAGCGGGGGGGCCCATGAGCAGTTCTTC. Combining the CDR3 with reference TRBV13 and TRBJ2-1 gives the whole variable domain AAGVIQSPRHLIKEKRETATLKCYPIPRHDTVYWYQQGPGQDPQFLISFYEKMQSDKGSIPDRFSAQQFSDYHSELNMSSLELGDSALYFCASRATSGGAHEQFFGPGTRLTVL.